Ten or more counts support the clone carrying this T cell receptor beta chain. Its cognate antigen is unknown. Library preparation (for TCRbeta) was performed with unique molecular identifiers. TCRdb fed the PCR reads into MiXCR, producing one record per CDR3 protein. The profile shows about 580,000 distinct CDR3 sequences, under 30% of them singletons. The CDR3 extends over 12 amino acids. The data derive from a study of T-cell reconstitution after alpha-beta-depleted transplantation in children. Study findings and constraints: The high TCRbeta diversity at day 60 in some patients came from surviving recipient T cells and thymic progenitors. Approximately two months post-transplant, alpha-beta T cells reportedly originated from several hundred expanded graft clones. Diversity and T-cell counts at one year after transplant derived mostly from new T cells.

The specimen comprised PBMCs, mostly from graft donor cells, sampled 360 days after TCRalphabeta/CD19-depleted stem cell transplant. This sequence was found in a boy under two years old who had a stem cell transplant for acute myeloid leukemia, so the T cells may come from the graft donor. The chain couples TRBV21-1 to TRBJ2-7; TRBD1, the table's D call, lacks a check against the DNA. TRBV21-1 is recorded as a pseudogene. The CDR3 sequence: CASSKDRDEQYF. CDR3 nucleotides: TGTGCCAGCAGCAAAGACAGGGACGAGCAGTACTTC.